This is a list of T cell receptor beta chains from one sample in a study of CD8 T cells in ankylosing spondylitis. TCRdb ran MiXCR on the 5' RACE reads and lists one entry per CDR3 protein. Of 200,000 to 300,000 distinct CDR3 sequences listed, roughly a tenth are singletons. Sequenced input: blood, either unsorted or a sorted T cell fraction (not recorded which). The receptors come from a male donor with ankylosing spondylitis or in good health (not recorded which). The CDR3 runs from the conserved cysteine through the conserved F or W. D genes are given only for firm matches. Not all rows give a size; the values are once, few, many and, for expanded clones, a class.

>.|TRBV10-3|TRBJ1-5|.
CAVSTGSNQPQHF
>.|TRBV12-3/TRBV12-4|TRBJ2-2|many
CASTFTPPLNTGELFF
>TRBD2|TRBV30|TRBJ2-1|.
CAWSVKIGTSGHNEQFF
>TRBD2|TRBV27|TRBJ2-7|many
CASSSLAGTSYEQYF
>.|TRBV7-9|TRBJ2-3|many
CASSRGTVSTDTQYF
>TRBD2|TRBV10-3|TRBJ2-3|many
CAIRSLAGGPGGTDTQYF
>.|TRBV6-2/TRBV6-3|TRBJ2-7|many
CASSSGLYEQYF
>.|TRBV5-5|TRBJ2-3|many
CASSLGGFTDTQYF
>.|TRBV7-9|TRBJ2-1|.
CASSLTGHLPYNEQFF
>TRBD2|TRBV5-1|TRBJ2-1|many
CASSLGTSGWDDEQFF
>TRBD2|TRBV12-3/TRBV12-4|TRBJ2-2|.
CASSLRGGGTGELFF
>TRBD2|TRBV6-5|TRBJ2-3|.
CASSYSGGADTQYF